This record concerns one TCR beta chain sequence. This CDR3 comprises 14 residues. The germline V gene encodes CDR1 SGHRS and CDR2 YFSETQ. V shed 4 bases, J shed 6 bases, and the junction held 9 bases outside the gene matches. This specimen belongs to a study of blood T cell repertoires in COVID-19. The wider study: PBMCs, B-cell-depleted T cells, or T cells provided the cDNA or gDNA that made up the material.

Some clones are missing from TCRdb's copy, which holds only in-frame ones; the method was immunoSEQ multiplex PCR. The sample includes about 170,000 clones, approximately 77% of them seen just once. This sequence joins TRBV5-1 and TRBJ1-2; 7 positions agree with TRBD1. The source of this sequence is a woman older than 75 with active or convalescent COVID-19. The source material was peripheral blood. This chain's CDR3 is CASSRGDSDDGYTF. The CDR3 bases are TGCGCCAGCAGCCGCGGGGACAGCGATGATGGCTACACCTTC.